This T cell receptor beta chain was sequenced in a study of cytomegalovirus exposure and HLA in healthy donors. The PCR employed 60 Vbeta primers together with 13 Jbeta primers. Sequenced by immunoSEQ multiplex PCR; TCRdb stores in-frame clones only, minus some. The table has about 120,000 clones, around 77% seen once. V dropped 7 bases and J dropped 8; count of bases not matched to a gene: 15. Germline CDR1 SGHTA, CDR2 FQGNSA. The CDR3 totals 17 residues. The receptor was isolated from a man aged 35 to 55 in good health and CMV-seropositive. The J gene is TRBJ2-2, the V gene TRBV7-2; 11 nucleotides align to TRBD1. The sample was PBMCs. As DNA, the CDR3 is TGTGCCAGCAAGAAGGACAGGGGGCTCATATTTAGTGGGGAGCTGTTTTTT. This gives the protein CASKKDRGLIFSGELFF.